A single sample is the source of the 24 T cell receptor beta chains below, sequenced in a study of human T cells and chemical hapten exposure. The time point: pre-sensitization, week 0. Treatment indicated: therapeutic diphenylcyclopropenone sensitization with weekly scalp DPC. TCRdb re-called the RACE reads through MiXCR, storing one row per CDR3 protein. Of fewer than 70,000 distinct CDR3 sequences listed, approximately 11% are singletons. The sequenced sample was whole blood, obtained in connection with sensitization to the hapten diphenylcyclopropenone (DPC). These receptors were taken from a woman aged 45-60 years with alopecia areata. Some clones in this sample may be carry-over from other donors' samples.

This clonotype was observed a handful of times. This chain connects TRBV2 to TRBJ2-3; maybe TRBD1 (5 bases). This CDR3 is built from 14 residues. Trimming took 3 bases from V and 1 from J, leaving 8 bases between them. Per the germline V gene, CDR1 is SNHLY and CDR2 is FYNNEI. The CDR3 region has the DNA TGTGCCAGCAGTGACGGCAGGGGCACAGATACGCAGTATTTT. It yields the protein CASSDGRGTDTQYF.

The chain combines TRBV5-1 with TRBJ2-7; 7 bases align to TRBD2. J lost 4 bases, V lost 6 bases, and 10 bases had no gene match. This CDR3 contains 14 residues. CDR1 is SGHRS, CDR2 YFSETQ, per germline. The CDR3: CASTKTSSLYEQYF. The CDR3 DNA reads TGCGCCAGCACGAAGACTAGCAGCCTTTACGAGCAGTACTTC.

Many counts were recorded for this clonotype. This rearrangement joins TRBV19 to TRBJ2-1, with TRBD1 matching 11 bases. CDR1 and CDR2 from the germline V gene are LNHDA and SQIVND (reference sequence). The CDR3 totals 15 residues. The V and J ends lost 8 bases and 5 bases, in that order; junction bases with no gene match: 8. The CDR3 spells CASRPDRGLNNEQFF. As DNA, the CDR3 is TGTGCCAGTCGACCGGACAGGGGGCTTAACAATGAGCAGTTCTTC.

The table lists this clonotype with many counts. This chain links TRBV24-1 with TRBJ2-5, with TRBD2 identical over 10 bases. The J segment lost 0 bases and the V segment lost 7 bases, leaving 4 bases of the junction unmatched. Per germline, CDR1 KGHDR and CDR2 SFDVKD. There are 15 residues in the CDR3. The CDR3: CATRPSGGYQETQYF. The DNA for the CDR3 is TGTGCCACCAGGCCTAGCGGGGGTTACCAAGAGACCCAGTACTTC.

This clonotype turned up a few times. The chain links TRBV5-8 to TRBJ1-1; D is unclear. Trimming took 0 bases from V and 1 from J, leaving 10 bases between them. This CDR3 has 15 residues. The germline V gene has CDR1 SGHTS and CDR2 YDEGEE. The DNA for the CDR3 is TGTGCCAGCAGCTTGGCGGGGTTTGGGAACACTGAAGCTTTCTTT. This sequence encodes CASSLAGFGNTEAFF.

By sample share, this clonotype is large. CDR3 nucleotides: TGTGCCAGCAGCCCAGACACCACCTACGAGCAGTACTTC. This translates into CASSPDTTYEQYF. The chain uses TRBV7-8 and TRBJ2-7, with no clear D. The V and J ends lost 5 bases and 2 bases respectively, with 10 bases between them. In germline, CDR1 is SGHVS, CDR2 FQNEAQ. The CDR3 consists of 13 residues.

The rearrangement joins TRBV28 to TRBJ1-1; TRBD1 matches at 7 bases. CDR3 size: 13 residues. Germline CDR1 reads MDHEN; CDR2 reads SYDVKM. Trimming took 6 bases from V and 5 from J; bases not matched to a gene: 6. The CDR3 sequence is CASRTGKATEAFF. DNA for the CDR3: TGTGCCAGCAGGACAGGGAAAGCGACTGAAGCTTTCTTT.

This clonotype was picked up many times. This chain uses TRBV7-9 with TRBJ1-4; TRBD1 is a possible D gene (6 bases). The CDR3 loop spans 14 amino acids. Germline values: CDR1 SEHNR, CDR2 FQNEAQ (reference sequence). The V and J ends lost 5 bases and 8 bases respectively, with 15 bases between them. The CDR3 reads CASSVDRQAEKLFF. In nucleotides, the CDR3 is TGTGCCAGCAGCGTCGACAGGCAGGCGGAAAAACTGTTTTTT. The whole variable domain, remainder taken from reference TRBV7-9 and TRBJ1-4, is DTGVSQNPRHKITKRGQNVTFRCDPISEHNRLYWYRQTLGQGPEFLTYFQNEAQLEKSRLLSDRFSAERPKGSFSTLEIQRTEQGDSAMYLCASSVDRQAEKLFFGSGTQLSVL.

This clonotype was recorded at least ten times. The chain has TRBV7-2 and TRBJ2-5, with TRBD2 as a possible D gene (5 bases). The germline V gene encodes CDR1 SGHTA and CDR2 FQGNSA. Trimming took off 1 base at V and 0 bases at J, with 9 bases between the two ends. The CDR3 length is 15 residues. This CDR3 reads CASSLVGVHQETQYF. DNA for the CDR3: TGTGCCAGCAGCTTAGTCGGGGTCCACCAAGAGACCCAGTACTTC. The full variable domain, rest sourced from reference TRBV7-2 and TRBJ2-5, is GAGVSQSPSNKVTEKGKDVELRCDPISGHTALYWYRQSLGQGLEFLIYFQGNSAPDKSGLPSDRFSAERTGGSVSTLTIQRTQQEDSAVYLCASSLVGVHQETQYFGPGTRLLVL.

V is TRBV4-1 and J is TRBJ1-5, with TRBD1 matching over 9 bases. The CDR3 totals 13 residues. Germline trimming cut 8 bases from V and 7 bases from J; bases unmatched to any gene: 6. Germline CDR1 and CDR2: MGHRA and YSYEKL. The CDR3 spells CASGGQGNQPQHF. CDR3 DNA: TGCGCCAGCGGGGGACAGGGTAACCAGCCCCAGCATTTT.

The table lists this clonotype with many counts. The CDR3 DNA follows: TGTGCCAGCTCACCAACGGTCAGACAGAACACTGAAGCTTTCTTT. The encoded protein is CASSPTVRQNTEAFF. This rearrangement joins TRBV18 to TRBJ1-1, with D uncertain. This CDR3 contains 15 residues. The germline gives CDR1 KGHSH, CDR2 LQKENI. Between the trimmed V and J ends, which lost 2 bases and 1 base, there was a span of 11 bases.

This clonotype was detected many times. The rearrangement links TRBV15 to TRBJ1-1; possibly TRBD1 for D (6 bases). Germline loops: CDR1 LNHNV, CDR2 YYDKDF (reference sequence). The ends were cut back, 1 base at V and 9 bases at J, with 12 bases in the middle. This CDR3 is built from 13 residues. For the CDR3, the DNA is TGTGCCACCAGCAGAGCGACAGGAGAGAAAGCTTTCTTT. Protein product: CATSRATGEKAFF.

This clonotype turned up a few times. The chain uses TRBV14 and TRBJ2-1; 11 bases align to TRBD2. Germline trimming cut 1 base from V and 1 base from J; bases unmatched to any gene: 0. Germline V gene data show CDR1 as SGHDN and CDR2 as FVKESK. CDR3 length equals 16 residues. CDR3 bases: TGTGCCAGCAGCCAAGGACTAGCGGGGTCCTACAATGAGCAGTTCTTC. This codes for CASSQGLAGSYNEQFF.

This clonotype turned up a few times. This chain links TRBV2 with TRBJ2-1; no reliable D call. V was shortened by 11 bases and J by 5 bases, with 16 bases between the two germline ends. The CDR3 has 13 residues. CDR1 SNHLY and CDR2 FYNNEI come from the germline V gene. CDR3 nucleotide sequence: TGTGCCCTAGGGAAGGCTTCCCACAATGAGCAGTTCTTC. It encodes CALGKASHNEQFF.

The chain has TRBV7-2 and TRBJ1-2; possible D gene TRBD1, 5 bases. The germline V gene has CDR1 SGHTA and CDR2 FQGNSA. This CDR3 region has 15 residues. V lost 3 bases to trimming and J lost 3 bases, with 14 bases between them. In DNA, the CDR3 is TGTGCCAGCAGCTTCTCTACAGGATCTTACTATGGCTACACCTTC. Translation gives CASSFSTGSYYGYTF.

This clonotype was seen ten or more times. The J gene is TRBJ1-1, the V gene TRBV14; D is ambiguous. Per germline, CDR1 SGHDN and CDR2 FVKESK. The CDR3 loop spans 13 amino acids. The V and J ends lost 5 bases and 4 bases respectively, with 11 bases between them. CDR3 protein: CASSKVGITEAFF. In DNA form, the CDR3 reads TGTGCCAGCAGCAAGGTCGGGATCACTGAAGCTTTCTTT.

In regard to this clonotype: Sequence at one end of the junction differs from germline and may be a read error. This sequence joins TRBV28 and TRBJ2-7, with TRBD2 as a possible D gene (5 bases). Germline CDR1 MDHEN, CDR2 SYDVKM. The CDR3 has 15 amino acids. In DNA, the CDR3 is TGTGCCAGCAGTTTACGGGGTCGGGCCCCCTACGAGCAGTGCTTC. Its protein product is CASSLRGRAPYEQCF.

This clonotype was counted a few times. J is TRBJ1-5 and V is TRBV6-6; 7 bases line up with TRBD1. CDR1 and CDR2 (germline): MNHNY, SVGAGI (reference sequence). J lost 3 bases, V lost 4 bases, and 6 bases had no gene match. The CDR3 is 15 amino acids. The chain's CDR3 is CASSSPGQINQPQHF. The CDR3 DNA reads as TGTGCCAGCAGTTCCCCGGGACAGATCAATCAGCCCCAGCATTTT.

This clonotype was counted ten times or more. The rearrangement uses TRBV5-1 and TRBJ1-2, with a tentative D call TRBD1 (5 bases). Germline V gene sequence: CDR1 SGHRS, CDR2 YFSETQ. The CDR3 contains 13 residues. The V and J ends lost 5 bases and 2 bases respectively, with 10 bases between them. The DNA of the CDR3 is TGCGCCAGCAGTGCCGGGGGAAACTATGGCTACACCTTC. Residues: CASSAGGNYGYTF. Full variable domain (outside the CDR3, taken from reference TRBV5-1 and TRBJ1-2): KAGVTQTPRYLIKTRGQQVTLSCSPISGHRSVSWYQQTPGQGLQFLFEYFSETQRNKGNFPGRFSGRQFSNSRSEMNVSTLELGDSALYLCASSAGGNYGYTFGSGTRLTVV.

In its sample, this clonotype was seen many times. The V and J genes are TRBV27 and TRBJ1-2; 7 bases align to TRBD1. CDR3 length equals 15 residues. Germline CDR1 reads MNHEY; CDR2 reads SMNVEV (reference sequence). V lost 2 bases, J lost 8 bases, and 11 bases stayed unmatched. This CDR3 reads CASSLRGGRGYGYTF. The CDR3 DNA sequence: TGTGCCAGCAGTTTAAGGGGGGGCAGGGGGTACGGCTACACCTTC.

The rearrangement links TRBV6-6 to TRBJ1-6, with TRBD1 as a possible D gene (5 bases). Germline lookup yields CDR1 MNHNY and CDR2 SVGAGI (reference sequence). V lost 2 bases to trimming and J lost 5 bases, with 10 bases between them. CDR3 length: 15 residues. This chain's CDR3 is CASSYRQGNNSPLHF. The CDR3 DNA reads as TGTGCCAGCAGTTACAGGCAGGGAAATAATTCACCCCTCCACTTT.

A remark on this clonotype: Possible read error: a much larger clone is one base away. This rearrangement joins TRBV19 to TRBJ2-7; D call uncertain. Germline CDR1 and CDR2: LNHDA and SQIVND (reference sequence). CDR3 length: 15 residues. In DNA, the CDR3 is TGTGCCGGTAGTATGGGCAGAGATAATGTACTGGAGCAGTACTTC. It yields the protein CAGSMGRDNVLEQYF.

This chain uses TRBV6-6 with TRBJ2-2; D gene uncertain. Germline V gives CDR1 MNHNY, CDR2 SVGAGI (reference sequence). Trimming removed 7 bases at V and 1 base at J, with 4 bases between. The CDR3 contains 12 residues. DNA of the CDR3: TGTGCCAGCACTGGGAACACCGGGGAGCTGTTTTTT. This sequence encodes CASTGNTGELFF.

This clonotype was recorded many times. The chain is built from TRBV28 and TRBJ2-1, with D uncertain. CDR1 is MDHEN and CDR2 is SYDVKM in the germline V gene. V dropped 3 bases and J dropped 6 bases, with 6 bases sitting between them. CDR3 size: 12 residues. The CDR3 DNA follows: TGTGCCAGCAGTTTTGTGGTCAATGAGCAGTTCTTC. It translates to CASSFVVNEQFF.